This T cell receptor (beta chain) was found in a study of cytotoxic CD8 clonotypes in ibrutinib-treated CLL. The overall study: Response sampling occurred after a median roughly 11 months of treatment (range 6 to 36). Points from the study as a whole: A rise in clonality was seen at ibrutinib response, and a fall back toward baseline was seen at progression. Circulating CD8+ T-cell counts were tracked by baseline clonality, which exceeded that of age-matched healthy donors.

Depths of 1 in 200,000 to 1 in 1 million T cells were the sequencing target. TCRdb keeps only in-frame clones here, not all; method: immunoSEQ multiplex PCR. Here the sample spans about 200,000 clones, around 70% being singletons. Germline V CDR1 and CDR2: SGHAT, FQNNGV. CDR3 length equals 16 residues. V shed 5 bases and J 4 bases; nucleotides not matched to a gene: 12. Notes on this clone: Its antigen is currently unknown.

This clonotype was sampled from a human donor with chronic lymphocytic leukemia. The source material was PBMCs, sampled after 24 months of ibrutinib treatment. The rearrangement links TRBV11-2 to TRBJ1-2, with TRBD1 matching over 8 bases. For the CDR3, the DNA is TGTGCCAGCAGCCACCGGGACAGGAGCCCCTCCTATGGCTACACCTTC. Translated: CASSHRDRSPSYGYTF.